This TCR beta chain was captured by sequencing in a study of OX40 agonist ivuxolimab in advanced cancers. About the research overall: Past anti-PD-1, anti-PD-L1 or anti-CTLA-4 therapy was accepted, and roughly 37% had received some.

Some clones are missing from TCRdb's copy, which holds only in-frame ones; the method was immunoSEQ multiplex PCR. The sample carries about 21,000 clones, approximately 83% recorded once. It was autoimmune disease history or systemic immunosuppression that excluded patients. The study's findings and limits: The study found that CD8+ T cells averaged more expanded clones than CD4+.

Points on this clone: Its antigen is still unknown.

CDR3 length equals 14 residues. Trimming removed 5 bases from V and 5 bases from J; junction bases left unmatched: 5. Germline V lookup: CDR1 MNHEY, CDR2 SVGAGI. The source of this sequence is an adult with an advanced solid tumor such as melanoma, head and neck, liver or kidney cancer. This chain links TRBV6-5 with TRBJ1-1; 10 bases line up with TRBD1. The sample in question was CD4+ or CD8+ T cells sorted from blood, obtained in a trial of the OX40 agonist ivuxolimab. The CDR3 here is CASSKTGGKTEAFF. The CDR3 region has the DNA TGTGCCAGCAGTAAGACAGGGGGCAAAACTGAAGCTTTCTTT.